The clone carrying this T cell receptor beta chain was detected many times. The antigen is unknown. Library preparation (for TCRbeta) was performed with unique molecular identifiers. A single record per CDR3 protein comes from TCRdb applying MiXCR to the PCR reads. The data show fewer than 550,000 distinct CDR3 sequences, with 10% to 12% seen just once and less than 15% held by the top ten. The CDR3 is 14 residues long. The germline V gene encodes CDR1 SGHTA and CDR2 FQGTGA. Unmatched junction bases numbered 0, after V lost 3 bases and J lost 0 bases. These data are taken from a study of T-cell reconstitution after alpha-beta-depleted transplantation in children. Points from the study as a whole: When one year had passed after transplant, most T-cell counts and diversity came from newly produced T cells.

V and J are TRBV7-3 and TRBJ2-7; 9 bases map to TRBD1. The receptor was derived from a female patient aged 2-9 years who had a stem cell transplant for aplastic anemia, so the T cells may come from the graft donor. The material sequenced was PBMCs, mostly from graft donor cells, taken 180 days after TCRalphabeta/CD19-depleted stem cell transplant. The CDR3 DNA sequence: TGTGCCAGCAGCTTGACAGGGGGCTCCTACGAGCAGTACTTC. It translates to CASSLTGGSYEQYF.